This is a list of T cell receptor beta chains from one sample in a study of T cells in narcolepsy. TCRdb's table, derived via immunoSEQ multiplex PCR, lists solely in-frame clones and lacks some. Here the sample spans 30,000 or so clones, roughly four fifths being singletons. The sequenced material came from CD45RA- memory CD4+ T cells from PBMCs. These receptors came from a human donor with narcolepsy. Each CDR3 is given with its conserved first and last residue. D genes are given only for firm matches. Only part of the rows carry a size: once, few, many, or a class if the clone is expanded.

V,size,J,D,CDR3,DNA
TRBV5-1,-,TRBJ2-1,TRBD2,CASSRTSPFDEQFF,TGCGCCAGCAGCCGGACTAGCCCATTCGATGAGCAGTTCTTC
TRBV6-5,-,TRBJ1-2,-,CASSPPTGPYGYTF,TGTGCCAGCAGTCCCCCGACAGGTCCCTATGGCTACACCTTC
TRBV1,-,TRBJ2-3,-,CTSSHPGAPSTDTQYF,TGCACCAGCAGCCATCCCGGCGCCCCTAGCACAGATACGCAGTATTTT
TRBV6-1,-,TRBJ2-1,-,CASGASYNEQFF,TGTGCCAGCGGTGCAAGTTACAATGAGCAGTTCTTC
TRBV5-1,-,TRBJ2-2,TRBD2,CASSSGLAGVSRDTGELFF,TGCGCCAGCAGTTCTGGACTAGCGGGAGTTAGTAGGGACACCGGGGAGCTGTTTTTT
TRBV2,-,TRBJ2-7,-,CASSESSYEQYF,TGTGCCAGCAGTGAGAGCTCCTACGAGCAGTACTTC
TRBV6-1,-,TRBJ2-5,-,CASSEGGSGLQETQYF,TGTGCCAGCAGTGAAGGGGGTAGCGGACTCCAAGAGACCCAGTACTTC
TRBV30,-,TRBJ2-2,TRBD2,CACPKGLAGGKLTGELFF,TGTGCCTGCCCTAAGGGACTAGCGGGAGGCAAACTAACCGGGGAGCTGTTTTTT
TRBV7-8,-,TRBJ2-3,-,CASSTSTDTQYF,TGTGCCAGCAGCACCAGCACAGATACGCAGTATTTT
TRBV19,-,TRBJ1-1,-,CASRTGGKDTEAFF,TGTGCCAGCAGGACTGGGGGTAAGGACACTGAAGCTTTCTTT
TRBV6-1,-,TRBJ2-7,TRBD2,CASSALAGVHEQYF,TGTGCCAGCAGTGCACTAGCGGGAGTCCACGAGCAGTACTTC
TRBV30,-,TRBJ1-4,-,CAWSVSGGGEKLFF,TGTGCCTGGAGTGTATCCGGAGGAGGGGAAAAACTGTTTTTT
TRBV20-1,-,TRBJ2-7,-,CSARRNYEQYF,TGCAGTGCTAGACGCAACTACGAGCAGTACTTC
TRBV5-6,-,TRBJ1-2,-,CASSPTGFDYGYTF,TGTGCCAGCAGCCCCACAGGGTTCGACTATGGCTACACCTTC
TRBV7-2,-,TRBJ1-4,-,CASSLDGRVDEKLFF,TGTGCCAGCAGCTTAGATGGCAGGGTAGATGAAAAACTGTTTTTT
TRBV5-8,-,TRBJ2-5,-,CASSLRGLGRAEETQYF,TGTGCCAGCAGCTTGAGAGGGCTTGGCAGGGCGGAAGAGACCCAGTACTTC
TRBV11-1,-,TRBJ1-1,-,CASSLVREAFF,TGTGCCAGCAGCTTAGTCCGGGAGGCTTTCTTT
TRBV4-1,-,TRBJ2-7,TRBD1,CASSLQGGRSYEQYF,TGCGCCAGCAGCCTACAGGGGGGCAGGTCCTACGAGCAGTACTTC
TRBV18,-,TRBJ2-7,-,CASSPVHATTGYYEQYF,TGTGCCAGCTCACCGGTTCATGCGACGACAGGATACTACGAGCAGTACTTC
TRBV19,-,TRBJ1-1,-,CASSLNGALNTEAFF,TGTGCCAGTAGTCTCAATGGGGCACTGAACACTGAAGCTTTCTTT
TRBV28,-,TRBJ2-7,-,CASSSRGGTDPYEQYF,TGTGCCAGCAGTTCCCGTGGGGGGACAGACCCCTACGAGCAGTACTTC
TRBV28,-,TRBJ1-5,TRBD1,CASSLTWDRARPQPQHF,TGTGCCAGCAGCCTGACTTGGGACAGGGCTCGCCCTCAGCCCCAGCATTTT
TRBV6-5,-,TRBJ1-4,-,CASSYSQAGYNEKLFF,TGTGCCAGCAGTTACTCTCAGGCAGGGTATAATGAAAAACTGTTTTTT
TRBV4-1,-,TRBJ2-7,TRBD2,CASSQDQAGALYEQYF,TGCGCCAGCAGCCAAGATCAAGCGGGAGCTTTATACGAGCAGTACTTC
TRBV6-1,-,TRBJ2-7,-,CASSENSRLGVF,TGTGCCAGCAGTGAAAATTCCCGGTTAGGTGTCTTC
TRBV7-6,-,TRBJ2-1,TRBD2,CASSLDLAGRYNEQFF,TGTGCCAGCAGCTTAGATTTAGCGGGGAGGTACAATGAGCAGTTCTTC
TRBV27,-,TRBJ2-7,TRBD2,CASSLSPRTSGVRYEQYF,TGTGCCAGCAGTTTATCACCCCGGACTAGCGGGGTTCGCTACGAGCAGTACTTC
TRBV6-5,-,TRBJ2-5,-,CASSGATFRTQYF,TGTGCCAGCAGTGGCGCCACGTTCCGGACCCAGTACTTC
TRBV29-1,-,TRBJ1-3,TRBD1,CSARDRGRGNTIYF,TGCAGCGCCAGGGACAGGGGGAGGGGAAACACCATATATTTT
TRBV7-8,-,TRBJ2-2,TRBD2,CASSPTSGGHTGELFF,TGTGCCAGCAGCCCTACTAGCGGGGGTCACACCGGGGAGCTGTTTTTT
TRBV5-4,-,TRBJ2-7,-,CASSLDLQGGYEQYF,TGTGCCAGCAGCTTGGACCTACAGGGTGGGTACGAGCAGTACTTC
TRBV5-1,-,TRBJ2-3,-,CASSGGFGTDTQYF,TGCGCCAGCAGCGGGGGATTCGGCACAGATACGCAGTATTTT
TRBV10-2,-,TRBJ2-1,-,CASTRQSSNEQFF,TGCGCCAGCACCAGACAGTCTTCAAATGAGCAGTTCTTC
TRBV29-1,-,TRBJ2-7,-,CSTRDGRGDEQYF,TGCAGCACCAGGGACGGACGAGGAGACGAGCAGTACTTC
TRBV7-2,-,TRBJ2-7,TRBD2,CATRGSGNEQYF,TGTGCCACCCGAGGTAGCGGGAACGAGCAGTACTTC
TRBV27,-,TRBJ1-3,-,CASSRRVGGNTIYF,TGTGCCAGCAGCCGGCGTGTGGGTGGAAACACCATATATTTT
TRBV28,few,TRBJ2-1,-,CASSSSGPSYNEQFF,TGTGCCAGCAGTAGTTCGGGGCCCTCCTACAATGAGCAGTTCTTC
TRBV5-4,-,TRBJ2-5,TRBD1,CASNPGQPQETQYF,TGTGCCAGCAACCCGGGACAGCCCCAAGAGACCCAGTACTTC
TRBV6-1,-,TRBJ2-3,TRBD2,CASSLSRGGIDTQYF,TGTGCCAGCAGCCTCTCGCGGGGGGGCATCGATACGCAGTATTTT
TRBV6-5,few,TRBJ1-2,-,CASRDSGVGSYTF,TGTGCCAGCAGGGACTCGGGTGTTGGCAGCTACACCTTC
TRBV10-2,few,TRBJ1-4,-,CATGGLTNEKLFF,TGCGCCACCGGTGGCTTAACTAATGAAAAACTGTTTTTT
TRBV6-1,-,TRBJ1-5,-,CASTPPLGDQPQHF,TGTGCCAGCACCCCCCCGCTCGGGGATCAGCCCCAGCATTTT
TRBV11-1,-,TRBJ2-1,TRBD2,CASSLGLAGDDEQFF,TGTGCCAGCAGCTTAGGGCTAGCGGGGGATGATGAGCAGTTCTTC
TRBV6-5,-,TRBJ1-3,-,CASSYSKGQGTIYF,TGTGCCAGCAGTTACTCGAAGGGGCAGGGCACCATATATTTT
TRBV7-9,-,TRBJ2-1,TRBD2,CASSLAGSSYNEQFF,TGTGCCAGCAGCCTAGCGGGGAGCTCCTACAATGAGCAGTTCTTC
TRBV18,-,TRBJ1-2,-,CASSPGPREYGYTF,TGTGCCAGCTCACCGGGACCACGAGAGTATGGCTACACCTTC
TRBV28,-,TRBJ1-1,-,CASSYPRGRLDTEAFF,TGTGCCAGCAGTTACCCCAGGGGCAGGTTGGACACTGAAGCTTTCTTT
TRBV11-2,-,TRBJ2-6,-,CASSLQGGRTSSGANVLTF,TGTGCCAGCAGCCTGCAAGGGGGGAGGACGAGCTCTGGGGCCAACGTCCTGACTTTC
TRBV7-6,-,TRBJ2-3,TRBD2,CASSGELAGGGDTQYF,TGTGCCAGCAGCGGTGAACTAGCGGGAGGAGGTGATACGCAGTATTTT
TRBV6-1,-,TRBJ1-3,-,CASTSSGNTIYF,TGTGCCAGCACAAGCAGTGGAAACACCATATATTTT
TRBV7-2,-,TRBJ1-5,TRBD1,CASSLEAGGHQPQHF,TGTGCCAGCAGCTTAGAGGCAGGGGGGCATCAGCCCCAGCATTTT